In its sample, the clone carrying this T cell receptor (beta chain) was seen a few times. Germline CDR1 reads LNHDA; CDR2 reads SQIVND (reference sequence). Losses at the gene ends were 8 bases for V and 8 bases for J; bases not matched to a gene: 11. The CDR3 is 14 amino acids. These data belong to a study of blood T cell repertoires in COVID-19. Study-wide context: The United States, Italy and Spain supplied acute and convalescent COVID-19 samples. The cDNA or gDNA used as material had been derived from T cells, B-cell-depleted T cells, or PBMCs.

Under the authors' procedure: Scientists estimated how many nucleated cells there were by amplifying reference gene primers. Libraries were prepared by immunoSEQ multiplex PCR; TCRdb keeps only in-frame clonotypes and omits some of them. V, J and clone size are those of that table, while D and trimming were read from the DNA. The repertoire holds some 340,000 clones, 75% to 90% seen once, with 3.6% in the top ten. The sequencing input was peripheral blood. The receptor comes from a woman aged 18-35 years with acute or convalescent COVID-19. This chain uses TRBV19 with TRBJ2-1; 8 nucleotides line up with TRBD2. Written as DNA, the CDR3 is TGTGCCAGTCACGACGGGACTAGGGGTGATGAGCAGTTCTTC. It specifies CASHDGTRGDEQFF.